This paragraph covers one T cell receptor (beta chain) sequence. Authors' analysis steps: Using reference gene primer amplification, nucleated cell counts were estimated. The assay was immunoSEQ multiplex PCR, and TCRdb's table has in-frame clones only and misses some. V and J calls and clone size are as listed in that table; D and trimming were resolved from the DNA. The sample holds 440,000 or so clones, approximately 89% seen once. This sample was included in a study of blood T cell repertoires in COVID-19. The overall study: Donors in the United States, Italy and Spain gave samples during acute or convalescent COVID-19.

CDR3 size: 13 residues. Trimming removed 5 bases from V and 5 bases from J, with 12 bases in between. The sample was peripheral blood. The source of this sequence is a woman in her forties with COVID-19, enrolled during active disease. This chain joins TRBV12-3 or TRBV12-4 and TRBJ2-5; D gene ambiguous. The CDR3 DNA follows: TGTGCCAGCAGTACATACGAGGCGGAGACCCAGTACTTC. Protein product: CASSTYEAETQYF.